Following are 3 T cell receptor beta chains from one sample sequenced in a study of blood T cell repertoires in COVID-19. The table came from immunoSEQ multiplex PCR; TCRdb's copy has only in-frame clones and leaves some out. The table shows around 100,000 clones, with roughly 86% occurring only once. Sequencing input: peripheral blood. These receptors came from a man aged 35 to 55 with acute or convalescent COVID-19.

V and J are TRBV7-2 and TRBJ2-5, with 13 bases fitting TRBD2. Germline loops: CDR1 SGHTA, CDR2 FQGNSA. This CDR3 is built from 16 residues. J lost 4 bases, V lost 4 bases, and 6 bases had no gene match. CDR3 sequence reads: CASSSRTSGGPETQYF. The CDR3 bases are TGTGCCAGCAGCTCTAGGACTAGCGGGGGACCAGAGACCCAGTACTTC.

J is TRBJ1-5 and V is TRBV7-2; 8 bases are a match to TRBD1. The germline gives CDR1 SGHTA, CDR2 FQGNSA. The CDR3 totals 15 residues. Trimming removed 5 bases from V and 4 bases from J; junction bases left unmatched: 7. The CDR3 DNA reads TGTGCCAGCAGCCCCGGACAGGGTGGGAATCAGCCCCAGCATTTT. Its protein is CASSPGQGGNQPQHF.

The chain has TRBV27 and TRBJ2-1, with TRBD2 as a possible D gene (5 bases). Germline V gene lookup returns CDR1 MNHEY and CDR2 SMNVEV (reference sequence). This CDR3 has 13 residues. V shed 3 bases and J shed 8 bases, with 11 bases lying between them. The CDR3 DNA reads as TGTGCCAGCAGTTTTACTAGAGGAGATGAGCAGTTCTTC. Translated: CASSFTRGDEQFF.